The present TCR beta chain was sequenced within a study of blood T cell repertoires in COVID-19. At the level of the study: Nucleic acid was either cDNA or gDNA, and it came from T cells, B-cell-depleted T cells, or PBMCs.

The V gene's germline CDR1 is GTSNPN and CDR2 SVGIG (reference sequence). The germline V and J ends were trimmed by 0 bases and 4 bases, with 3 bases remaining between them. This CDR3 comprises 11 residues. The cohort comprised adults aged about 18 to 90 years residing in approximately 25 US areas. Within 2 weeks of study entry, exposed participants had contacted a PCR-confirmed or clinician-diagnosed COVID-19 case. Per the study methods: Estimates of nucleated cell counts were drawn from the amplification of reference gene primers. Only in-frame clones appear in the TCRdb table, and some are missing; sequencing was by immunoSEQ multiplex PCR. Clonal size and the V and J genes are those of that table, whereas D and trimming came from the DNA. This repertoire shows 350,000 or so clones, around nine tenths found once; its top ten account for around 0.92%.

The rearrangement links TRBV30 to TRBJ1-2; D is uncertain. This clonotype was sampled from a woman in her 30s who had been exposed to COVID-19. What was sequenced was PBMCs or T cells enriched from blood (not recorded which). CDR3 in DNA: TGTGCCTGGAGTGTCGTCTATGGCTACACCTTC. Amino acid sequence: CAWSVVYGYTF.